This T cell receptor beta chain was captured by sequencing in a study of beta chain features in type 1 diabetes. Of note for this clone: Its antigen remains unknown.

The CDR3 extends over 15 amino acids. CDR1 and CDR2 (germline): MNHEY, SVGAGI. The trim removed 6 bases at V and 3 bases at J, leaving 6 bases unmatched. Whole-study results and caveats: Here, the possible influence of HLA type (on TCRB rearrangement) remained unresolved. Naive, central memory and Treg TCRB repertoires appeared more alike in patients than in healthy donors. Shorter TCRB CDR3s, moderately but significantly so, were found in Type 1 diabetes patients in all four CD4+ subsets.

The entirety of the isolated RNA underwent reverse transcription, so expressed TCRB transcripts were sequenced. Assay: immunoSEQ multiplex PCR; the TCRdb copy retains only in-frame clones and omits some. This table holds around 150,000 clones, about 63% found once. The sequencing input was naive CD4+ T cells from blood. This chain joins TRBV6-5 and TRBJ2-1; 9 positions agree with TRBD2. This TCR was sampled from a man under 40 with type 1 diabetes. The CDR3 reads CASSNLAGHYNEQFF. The CDR3 nucleotides read TGTGCCAGCAGCAACCTAGCGGGGCACTACAATGAGCAGTTCTTC.